Each of the 5 T cell receptor beta chains below was sequenced from the same sample in a study of T cell changes during pregnancy in multiple sclerosis. Assay used: immunoSEQ multiplex PCR; TCRdb lists only in-frame clones, some missing. The sample contains under 60,000 clones, 92% of which appear only once. Source: CD4+ T cells from peripheral blood mononuclear cells, taken after pregnancy. The receptors shown here come from a female donor with multiple sclerosis, enrolled in a pregnancy study.

The rearrangement joins TRBV7-2 to TRBJ1-2, with D unresolved. The germline gives CDR1 SGHTA, CDR2 FQGNSA. Trimming took 2 bases from V and 0 from J, leaving 16 bases between them. The CDR3 extends over 17 amino acids. The CDR3 DNA reads as TGTGCCAGCAGCTTACAAGTACGGCGGATAACTAACTATGGCTACACCTTC. It is translated as CASSLQVRRITNYGYTF.

The chain combines TRBV7-9 with TRBJ2-7; 8 nucleotides agree with TRBD2. V shed 4 bases, J shed 2 bases, and the junction held 10 bases outside the gene matches. Germline CDR1 reads SEHNR; CDR2 reads FQNEAQ (reference sequence). The CDR3 totals 16 residues. The CDR3 DNA is TGTGCCAGCAGCTCCCGGGGGGGGCAAGCCCCCTACGAGCAGTACTTC. It translates to CASSSRGGQAPYEQYF.

The chain combines TRBV27 with TRBJ1-1; TRBD1 might be the D (5 bases). V shed 8 bases and J shed 4 bases, with 17 bases lying between them. From germline, CDR1 is MNHEY and CDR2 SMNVEV (reference sequence). The CDR3 is 14 residues long. The CDR3 DNA sequence: TGTGCCAGCCACGGATGGGGGGGTGGCACTGAAGCTTTCTTT. This codes for CASHGWGGGTEAFF.

CDR3 in amino acids: CASTNGGSYGYTF. The CDR3 DNA is TGTGCCAGCACCAACGGAGGTTCCTATGGCTACACCTTC. The chain combines TRBV6-5 with TRBJ1-2; no definite D call. Between the trimmed V and J ends, which lost 7 bases and 4 bases, there was a span of 13 bases. Germline V gene lookup returns CDR1 MNHEY and CDR2 SVGAGI. The CDR3 sequence is 13 residues long.

The genes are TRBV9 and TRBJ2-2, with D perhaps matching TRBD2 (5 bases). Trimming shortened V by 2 bases and J by 5 bases, and 19 bases separated the two germline ends. CDR1 is SGDLS, CDR2 YYNGEE, per germline. The CDR3 loop spans 17 amino acids. As DNA, the CDR3 is TGTGCCAGCAGCGTGTTTTCGGGGTCTACGAGGACCGGGGAGCTGTTTTTT. Its protein is CASSVFSGSTRTGELFF. Variable domain in full (rest from reference TRBV9 and TRBJ2-2): DSGVTQTPKHLITATGQRVTLRCSPRSGDLSVYWYQQSLDQGLQFLIQYYNGEERAKGNILERFSAQQFPDLHSELNLSSLELGDSALYFCASSVFSGSTRTGELFFGEGSRLTVL.